This T cell receptor (beta chain) came from a study of beta chain features in type 1 diabetes. The investigators reverse transcribed all of the isolated RNA, so they sequenced expressed TCRB transcripts. Produced via immunoSEQ multiplex PCR; TCRdb's table is partial and in-frame only. Among about 230,000 clones listed, 9.6% were seen once. V was pared by 2 bases and J by 3 bases, with 19 bases between. This CDR3 has 18 amino acids. Per the germline V gene, CDR1 is SGHDN and CDR2 is FVKESK. Material: naive CD4+ T cells from blood. The chain uses TRBV14 and TRBJ1-4; a possible D gene is TRBD1 (5 bases). The origin of this receptor is a woman between 18 and 30 years old in good health. The chain's CDR3 is CASSQRSRAAWANEKLFF. The CDR3 DNA reads as TGTGCCAGCAGCCAACGATCCAGGGCGGCGTGGGCTAATGAAAAACTGTTTTTT.